The rows below give T cell receptor beta chains drawn from one sample of a study of blood T cells in healthy people across ages. A single record per CDR3 protein comes from TCRdb applying MiXCR to the 5' RACE reads. Of about 970,000 distinct CDR3 sequences listed, around 54% are singletons. The sample taken for sequencing was blood. These receptors were obtained from an older woman in good health. Each CDR3 is given with its conserved first and last residue. Each record gives: CDR3 protein, CDR3 DNA, clone size, D gene, J gene, V gene. D genes are given only for firm matches. Clone sizes are given selectively: once, few, many, or a class where the clone is expanded.

CDR3: CASSSKDRGADTQYF; DNA: TGTGCCAGCAGCTCTAAAGACCGGGGGGCAGATACGCAGTATTTT; size: .; D: TRBD2; J: TRBJ2-3; V: TRBV4-2
CDR3: CASSPPLQGPSYEQYF; DNA: TGTGCCAGCAGCCCCCCCCTACAGGGACCCTCCTACGAGCAGTACTTC; size: .; D: .; J: TRBJ2-7; V: TRBV7-9
CDR3: CATRDGGLPGELFF; DNA: TGTGCCACAAGGGACGGGGGGCTCCCCGGGGAGCTGTTTTTT; size: .; D: .; J: TRBJ2-2; V: TRBV24-1
CDR3: CASSQQGRETQYF; DNA: TGTGCCAGCAGTCAACAGGGCCGGGAGACCCAGTACTTC; size: .; D: .; J: TRBJ2-5; V: TRBV27
CDR3: CASSRPGLATYEQYF; DNA: TGTGCCAGCAGTCGCCCGGGACTAGCGACCTACGAGCAGTACTTC; size: .; D: TRBD2; J: TRBJ2-7; V: TRBV6-5
CDR3: CSARVSGDTQYF; DNA: TGCAGTGCTAGAGTTTCGGGAGATACGCAGTATTTT; size: .; D: .; J: TRBJ2-3; V: TRBV20-1
CDR3: CASRKSTPNYGYTF; DNA: TGTGCCAGCAGAAAGTCCACCCCTAACTATGGCTACACCTTC; size: .; D: .; J: TRBJ1-2; V: TRBV28
CDR3: CASSVSGGVETQYF; DNA: TGTGCCAGCAGCGTATCCGGGGGTGTGGAGACCCAGTACTTC; size: few; D: .; J: TRBJ2-5; V: TRBV9
CDR3: CASSDLKENNEQFF; DNA: TGTGCCAGCAGTGACCTCAAAGAAAACAATGAGCAGTTCTTC; size: few; D: .; J: TRBJ2-1; V: TRBV25-1
CDR3: CASSPPGLAGVGEQFF; DNA: TGTGCCAGCTCACCACCGGGACTAGCGGGAGTAGGGGAGCAGTTCTTC; size: few; D: TRBD2; J: TRBJ2-1; V: TRBV18
CDR3: CASSQDSSYYGYTF; DNA: TGTGCCAGCAGCCAAGACTCCAGCTACTATGGCTACACCTTC; size: few; D: .; J: TRBJ1-2; V: TRBV3-1
CDR3: CASFQNEKLFF; DNA: TGTGCCAGTTTTCAAAATGAAAAACTGTTTTTT; size: .; D: .; J: TRBJ1-4; V: TRBV28
CDR3: CASSWLAGEYQTDTQYF; DNA: TGTGCCAGCAGTTGGCTAGCGGGAGAGTATCAGACAGATACGCAGTATTTT; size: .; D: TRBD2; J: TRBJ2-3; V: TRBV12-3/TRBV12-4
CDR3: CASSQVSHDFKQFF; DNA: TGTGCCAGCAGCCAGGTGAGCCATGATTTTAAGCAGTTCTTC; size: .; D: .; J: TRBJ2-1; V: TRBV9
CDR3: CASSLDGARPGYTF; DNA: TGTGCCAGCAGTTTGGACGGAGCCCGGCCCGGCTACACCTTC; size: .; D: .; J: TRBJ1-2; V: TRBV12-3/TRBV12-4
CDR3: CASRPRRAIRANSYEQYF; DNA: TGTGCCAGCAGGCCCCGAAGGGCTATCCGGGCCAACTCCTACGAGCAGTACTTC; size: .; D: .; J: TRBJ2-7; V: TRBV6-2/TRBV6-3
CDR3: CASNPASGNTDTQYF; DNA: TGTGCCAGCAATCCCGCTAGCGGCAACACAGATACGCAGTATTTT; size: once; D: TRBD2; J: TRBJ2-3; V: TRBV7-9
CDR3: CASSRSGGRRDTYF; DNA: TGTGCCAGCTCCCGGAGTGGCGGGAGGAGGGATACGTACTTC; size: .; D: TRBD2; J: TRBJ2-7; V: TRBV27
CDR3: CSARDWRESSYNEQFF; DNA: TGCAGTGCTAGAGATTGGCGGGAGAGCTCCTACAATGAGCAGTTCTTC; size: .; D: TRBD2; J: TRBJ2-1; V: TRBV20-1
CDR3: CASSLDPPTSGRTEQYF; DNA: TGTGCCAGCAGCTTAGATCCCCCGACTAGCGGGAGAACCGAGCAGTACTTC; size: .; D: TRBD2; J: TRBJ2-7; V: TRBV7-9
CDR3: CASRLATTDTQYF; DNA: TGTGCCAGCCGACTAGCGACCACAGATACGCAGTATTTT; size: once; D: TRBD2; J: TRBJ2-3; V: TRBV6-6
CDR3: CASSKGNYEQYF; DNA: TGTGCCAGCAGCAAGGGGAACTACGAGCAGTACTTC; size: .; D: .; J: TRBJ2-7; V: TRBV2
CDR3: CASSQTGSSYEQYF; DNA: TGTGCCAGCAGCCAGACAGGGAGCTCCTACGAGCAGTACTTC; size: .; D: TRBD1; J: TRBJ2-7; V: TRBV25-1
CDR3: CASSLAISLSTDTQYF; DNA: TGTGCCAGCAGCTTAGCGATTAGCTTAAGCACAGATACGCAGTATTTT; size: few; D: .; J: TRBJ2-3; V: TRBV7-2
CDR3: CSVAFVRAYEQYF; DNA: TGCAGCGTTGCATTTGTCAGGGCCTACGAGCAGTACTTC; size: .; D: .; J: TRBJ2-7; V: TRBV29-1
CDR3: CASSESRTAQETQYF; DNA: TGTGCCAGCAGTGAATCCCGGACTGCACAAGAGACCCAGTACTTC; size: .; D: .; J: TRBJ2-5; V: TRBV2
CDR3: CASRSTGIDSPLHF; DNA: TGTGCCAGCAGGTCGACAGGGATCGACTCACCCCTCCACTTT; size: .; D: TRBD1; J: TRBJ1-6; V: TRBV25-1
CDR3: CASQTAGLNTEAFF; DNA: TGTGCCAGCCAAACGGCGGGGCTGAACACTGAAGCTTTCTTT; size: .; D: .; J: TRBJ1-1; V: TRBV12-3/TRBV12-4
CDR3: CASSNPREYNEQFF; DNA: TGTGCCAGCAGCAACCCCCGAGAGTACAATGAGCAGTTCTTC; size: .; D: .; J: TRBJ2-1; V: TRBV5-6
CDR3: CASSQEARGYSNQPQHF; DNA: TGTGCCAGCAGCCAAGAAGCCCGGGGATATAGCAATCAGCCCCAGCATTTT; size: few; D: .; J: TRBJ1-5; V: TRBV4-2
CDR3: CASSFHVDYNEQFF; DNA: TGCGCCAGCAGCTTCCACGTAGACTACAATGAGCAGTTCTTC; size: once; D: .; J: TRBJ2-1; V: TRBV5-1
CDR3: CASSPNFPGQGLYEQYF; DNA: TGTGCCAGCAGTCCCAATTTTCCAGGACAGGGGCTTTACGAGCAGTACTTC; size: .; D: TRBD1; J: TRBJ2-7; V: TRBV6-1
CDR3: CASLNWDVHEQFF; DNA: TGTGCCAGCCTAAACTGGGACGTCCATGAGCAGTTCTTC; size: once; D: .; J: TRBJ2-1; V: TRBV28
CDR3: CASNQNSPLHF; DNA: TGTGCCAGCAATCAAAATTCACCCCTCCACTTT; size: .; D: .; J: TRBJ1-6; V: TRBV28
CDR3: CASSLLDRAAYGYTF; DNA: TGTGCCAGCAGTTTACTTGACAGGGCAGCCTATGGCTACACCTTC; size: .; D: TRBD1; J: TRBJ1-2; V: TRBV12-3/TRBV12-4
CDR3: CSVPRTGALETQYF; DNA: TGCAGCGTCCCACGGACAGGGGCTCTGGAGACCCAGTACTTC; size: few; D: TRBD1; J: TRBJ2-5; V: TRBV29-1
CDR3: CASSLRQGAREQYF; DNA: TGTGCCAGCAGTTTGAGACAGGGGGCAAGGGAGCAGTACTTC; size: few; D: TRBD1; J: TRBJ2-7; V: TRBV12-3/TRBV12-4
CDR3: CNVVLRGARNEQFF; DNA: TGCAACGTTGTTCTCCGGGGGGCGAGGAATGAGCAGTTCTTC; size: .; D: .; J: TRBJ2-1; V: TRBV29-1
CDR3: CSASARAGTGANEQFF; DNA: TGCAGTGCTAGTGCCCGAGCGGGGACCGGGGCCAATGAGCAGTTCTTC; size: .; D: TRBD2; J: TRBJ2-1; V: TRBV20-1
CDR3: CASSKTEVAAYEQYF; DNA: TGTGCCAGCAGCAAAACGGAGGTTGCGGCCTACGAGCAGTACTTC; size: few; D: .; J: TRBJ2-7; V: TRBV7-6
CDR3: CASSPSPQYEQFF; DNA: TGTGCCAGCAGCCCGTCCCCTCAATATGAGCAGTTCTTC; size: .; D: .; J: TRBJ2-1; V: TRBV3-1
CDR3: CSARVPLGNYEQYF; DNA: TGCAGTGCTAGAGTCCCACTAGGAAACTACGAGCAGTACTTC; size: .; D: .; J: TRBJ2-7; V: TRBV20-1
CDR3: CSARRQSTSYEQYF; DNA: TGCAGTGCTAGGAGGCAGTCCACCTCCTACGAGCAGTACTTC; size: once; D: .; J: TRBJ2-7; V: TRBV20-1
CDR3: CASSQDVYTGNEQYF; DNA: TGCGCCAGCAGCCAAGATGTATACACCGGCAACGAGCAGTACTTC; size: few; D: .; J: TRBJ2-7; V: TRBV4-1
CDR3: CASSFWQGETQYF; DNA: TGTGCCAGCAGTTTTTGGCAGGGAGAGACCCAGTACTTC; size: .; D: .; J: TRBJ2-5; V: TRBV7-9
CDR3: CASSGTGGRGYTF; DNA: TGTGCCAGCAGTGGGACAGGCGGTAGGGGCTACACCTTC; size: .; D: TRBD1; J: TRBJ1-2; V: TRBV6-1